Shown below are 32 T cell receptor beta chains from a single sample sequenced in a study of metastatic and nonmetastatic thyroid tumors. The entire patient cohort was treatment-naive prior to thyroid surgery. TCRdb re-called clones from the PCR reads using MiXCR. Of roughly 41,000 clones listed, approximately 15% are singletons. Sequenced: blood. Every receptor here comes from a female donor with papillary thyroid cancer or a benign thyroid nodule (not recorded which). Some clones in this sample may be carry-over from other donors' samples.

This clone was seen repeatedly, ten times or more. A much bigger clone sits one base away, suggesting this may be a read error. The chain has TRBV6-1 and TRBJ2-7, with D possibly being TRBD1 or TRBD2 (5 bases each). V was cut by 4 bases and J by 7 bases, with 23 bases left in between. This CDR3 spans 16 amino acids. Germline V gene sequence: CDR1 MNHNS, CDR2 SASEGT. CDR3 bases: TGTGCCAGCAGTGCAGAGGGACGGTCGTTTGTAGGGGAGCAGTACTTC. It encodes CASSAEGRSFVGEQYF.

The chain carries TRBV9 and TRBJ2-7, with D tentatively TRBD1 (6 bases). Germline V lookup: CDR1 SGDLS, CDR2 YYNGEE. The length of the CDR3 is 12 residues. Trimming pared 3 bases from V and 4 bases from J, leaving 8 bases between. CDR3 DNA: TGTGCCAGCAGCGGCCAGGGGTACGAGCAGTACTTC. Translated, it gives CASSGQGYEQYF. The full variable domain, in which reference TRBV9 and TRBJ2-7 provide the parts outside the CDR3, is DSGVTQTPKHLITATGQRVTLRCSPRSGDLSVYWYQQSLDQGLQFLIQYYNGEERAKGNILERFSAQQFPDLHSELNLSSLELGDSALYFCASSGQGYEQYFGPGTRLTVT.

In its sample, this clone was seen a few times. This rearrangement joins TRBV5-4 to TRBJ2-7; D could derive from TRBD1 or TRBD2 (5 bases each). Germline V gene data show CDR1 as SGHNT and CDR2 as YYREEE (reference sequence). This CDR3 comprises 12 residues. V lost 2 bases to trimming and J lost 7 bases, with 10 bases between them. The CDR3 sequence is CASSFRGVEQYF. CDR3 nucleotides: TGTGCCAGCAGCTTCCGAGGGGTGGAGCAGTACTTC.

This clone showed up many times. The chain is built from TRBV29-1 and TRBJ2-3; TRBD2 aligns across 14 bases. From germline, CDR1 is SQVTM and CDR2 ANQGSEA. The V and J ends lost 6 bases and 2 bases, in that order; junction bases with no gene match: 7. This CDR3 comprises 16 residues. The CDR3 sequence is CSVSGLAGGLTDTQYF. The CDR3 coding sequence is TGCAGCGTCTCCGGACTAGCGGGGGGCCTCACAGATACGCAGTATTTT.

The table lists this clone with many counts. The V gene is TRBV20-1, the J gene TRBJ1-2; TRBD1 is a possible D gene (5 bases). The CDR3 has 13 amino acids. Germline lookup yields CDR1 DFQATT and CDR2 SNEGSKA (reference sequence). The CDR3, as DNA: TGCAACCCGGGGGTCCGTGAAGACTATGGCTACACCTTC. This translates into CNPGVREDYGYTF.

This clone is categorized as medium-sized (0.01 to 0.1%). Other DNA sequences in the sample encode the same CDR3. CDR3 sequence (DNA): TGTGCCAGCAGTAACCCAGGGGGCTCTGGAAACACCATATATTTT. Protein product: CASSNPGGSGNTIYF. The chain recombines TRBV6-1 with TRBJ1-3; TRBD1 aligns across 7 bases. With V trimmed by 5 bases and J by 0 bases, 4 bases remained unmatched. The CDR3 spans 15 residues. CDR1 and CDR2 (germline): MNHNS, SASEGT.

This clone has at least ten counts. This chain uses TRBV6-1 with TRBJ1-6; unclear D gene. This CDR3 contains 15 residues. Per the germline V gene, CDR1 is MNHNS and CDR2 is SASEGT. V lost 4 bases, J lost 1 base, and 8 bases lay in between. The CDR3 loop is CASSGLASYNSPLHF. The CDR3 DNA reads as TGTGCCAGCAGTGGATTGGCGTCCTATAATTCACCCCTCCACTTT.

This clone was counted only a few times. The J gene is TRBJ2-1, the V gene TRBV27, with 7 bases matching TRBD1. The junction had 14 bases not matched to a gene; V was cut back by 8 bases and J by 4 bases. The germline CDR1 and CDR2 sequences are MNHEY and SMNVEV (reference sequence). This CDR3 comprises 16 residues. The CDR3 loop reads CASAPRGLGKYNEQFF. CDR3 nucleotide sequence: TGTGCCAGCGCCCCGAGGGGGCTAGGGAAATACAATGAGCAGTTCTTC.

The sample holds many counts of this clone. The junction differs from germline at one of its ends, possibly a read error. The V call is TRBV5-1, the J call TRBJ2-7; 12 bases agree with TRBD2. This CDR3 is 15 amino acids long. CDR1 is SGHRS, CDR2 YFSETQ, per germline. CDR3 DNA: TGCGCCAACAGCCCTACTAGCGGGGGGCGGGGGGAGCAGTACTTC. Translation: CANSPTSGGRGEQYF.

The sample holds many counts of this clone. The V gene is TRBV15, the J gene TRBJ2-3; D is unresolved. This CDR3 contains 13 residues. The V and J ends lost 5 bases and 2 bases respectively, with 8 bases between them. Germline lookup yields CDR1 LNHNV and CDR2 YYDKDF (reference sequence). In nucleotides, the CDR3 is TGTGCCACCAGCCTACTTCTCACAGATACGCAGTATTTT. Protein product: CATSLLLTDTQYF.

There are many counts of this clone. The chain links TRBV3-1 to TRBJ2-2; 11 bases line up with TRBD2. The CDR3 has 19 residues. CDR1 LGHDT and CDR2 YNNKEL come from the germline V gene (reference sequence). The ends lost 0 bases at V and 0 bases at J; junction bases unmatched: 6. The CDR3 sequence: CASSQDTLAGDSNTGELFF. CDR3 bases: TGTGCCAGCAGCCAAGATACACTAGCGGGGGACTCGAACACCGGGGAGCTGTTTTTT.

Turning to this clone: No DNA is shown, since the ends of the CDR3 on it are uncertain; the CDR3 is the one TCRdb lists. V is TRBV20-1 and J is TRBJ2-7. The CDR3 spans 14 amino acids, including both terminal residues. CDR1 is DFQATT, CDR2 SNEGSKA, per germline (reference sequence). The CDR3 loop is CSAVGGGNSYEHYF.

This clone was seen ten or more times. This chain joins TRBV6-5 and TRBJ2-1; 12 bases are a match to TRBD2. Germline trimming cut 3 bases from V and 2 bases from J; bases unmatched to any gene: 2. From germline, CDR1 is MNHEY and CDR2 SVGAGI. The CDR3 contains 16 residues. CDR3 region: CASSYGLAGTYNEQFF. CDR3 nucleotide sequence: TGTGCCAGCAGTTATGGACTAGCGGGGACCTACAATGAGCAGTTCTTC.

This clone was counted between two and nine times. It may be a read error: a sequence one base away is much more abundant. The chain uses TRBV4-2 and TRBJ2-1, with TRBD2 identical over 8 bases. The CDR3 consists of 14 residues. CDR1 and CDR2 (germline): LGHNA, YNFKEQ. The CDR3 DNA follows: TGTGCCAGCAGCCAAGATCGGGCGGGAGGTAGACAGCTCTTC. Translation gives CASSQDRAGGRQLF.

This clone was seen many times. The V call is TRBV20-1, the J call TRBJ2-7, with D maybe TRBD1 (5 bases). CDR1 is DFQATT and CDR2 is SNEGSKA in the germline V gene (reference sequence). Trimming left V 4 bases short and J 6 bases short, with 22 bases between. The CDR3 consists of 15 residues. The CDR3 region has the DNA TGCAGTGCTAAAGTTGTCGCAGGGAACCCTCTCGAGCAGTACTTC. Protein: CSAKVVAGNPLEQYF.

This clone appeared many times. The rearrangement links TRBV15 to TRBJ2-7, with 10 bases lining up with TRBD1. Germline CDR1 and CDR2: LNHNV and YYDKDF (reference sequence). There are 14 residues in the CDR3. Trimming cost V 6 bases and J 2 bases; bases outside gene matches: 4. The CDR3 reads CATRTGQGTYEQYF. The CDR3 DNA reads as TGTGCCACCAGGACGGGACAGGGGACCTACGAGCAGTACTTC.

This clone occurred many times. The V call is TRBV5-4, the J call TRBJ2-1; D gene unclear. Trimming stripped 1 base from V and 7 bases from J, with 12 bases between. Per germline, CDR1 SGHNT and CDR2 YYREEE (reference sequence). The CDR3 runs 14 residues. CDR3 loop: CASSLYGRMNEQFF. CDR3 DNA: TGTGCCAGCAGCTTGTACGGCCGCATGAATGAGCAGTTCTTC.

This clone was seen many times. This sequence joins TRBV29-1 and TRBJ1-3; possibly TRBD1 for D (6 bases). V lost 7 bases, J lost 1 base, and 14 bases lay in between. CDR3 length equals 14 residues. Germline loops: CDR1 SQVTM, CDR2 ANQGSEA. In DNA, the CDR3 is TGCAGCGGCACAACAGGGAGGTCTGGAAACACCATATATTTT. Translation gives CSGTTGRSGNTIYF.

This clone came up many times. V usage is TRBV28 and J usage is TRBJ2-7, with D possibly TRBD1 on 5 matching bases. Germline V gene sequence: CDR1 MDHEN, CDR2 SYDVKM. Trimming left V 5 bases short and J 6 bases short, with 11 bases between. The CDR3 runs 12 residues. For the CDR3, the DNA is TGTGCCAGCAGTGAGCAGGGTGGCGAGCAGTACTTC. Translating gives CASSEQGGEQYF.

The table lists this clone with many counts. The rearrangement joins TRBV6-1 to TRBJ2-5; 7 nucleotides line up with TRBD1. CDR1 and CDR2 from the germline V gene are MNHNS and SASEGT. The CDR3 loop spans 15 amino acids. Unmatched junction bases numbered 13, after V lost 7 bases and J lost 5 bases. The CDR3 bases are TGTGCCAGCAATGTACAGGGGTCACACGGGGAGACCCAGTACTTC. Translated: CASNVQGSHGETQYF.

This clone was counted at least ten times. The chain joins TRBV5-1 to TRBJ2-5; D gene ambiguous. CDR1 SGHRS and CDR2 YFSETQ come from the germline V gene. This CDR3 is 13 amino acids long. Trimming stripped 5 bases from V and 2 bases from J, with 10 bases between. This CDR3 reads CASRRSQQETQYF. The CDR3 DNA reads as TGCGCCAGCAGAAGGTCACAGCAAGAGACCCAGTACTTC.

This clone was found many times. This rearrangement joins TRBV19 to TRBJ1-4; D uncertain. Trimming cost V 2 bases and J 7 bases, with 14 bases left between them. The CDR3 spans 15 residues. Germline CDR1 LNHDA, CDR2 SQIVND (reference sequence). The DNA of the CDR3 is TGTGCCAGTAGTATATCCGGGATGATCGGTGAAAAACTGTTTTTT. This sequence encodes CASSISGMIGEKLFF.

The rearrangement joins TRBV29-1 to TRBJ2-7; 11 bases line up with TRBD2. Germline lookup yields CDR1 SQVTM and CDR2 ANQGSEA. The length of the CDR3 is 15 residues. CDR3 in amino acids: CIVQGLAVFSYEQYF. The CDR3 DNA reads as TGCATCGTCCAGGGACTAGCGGTGTTCTCCTACGAGCAGTACTTC.

By frequency in the sample, this clone is medium-sized (0.01 to 0.1%). The chain links TRBV2 to TRBJ2-3, with 9 bases lining up with TRBD2. Per the germline V gene, CDR1 is SNHLY and CDR2 is FYNNEI. Losses at the gene ends were 6 bases for V and 2 bases for J; bases not matched to a gene: 3. The CDR3 covers 14 residues. Here the CDR3 reads CASRLAGLTDTQYF. In DNA, the CDR3 is TGTGCCAGCAGGCTAGCGGGACTCACAGATACGCAGTATTTT.

For this clone: One end of the junction does not line up with germline, which may come from a read error. This sequence joins TRBV5-5 and TRBJ2-7, with 11 nucleotides matching TRBD1. This CDR3 is built from 16 residues. Germline CDR1 and CDR2: SGHKS and YYEKEE (reference sequence). CDR3 loop: CASSVPGQGVHYEQYF. CDR3 in DNA: TGTGCAAGCAGCGTACCGGGACAGGGGGTGCACTACGAGCAGTACTTC.

This clone has ten or more counts. A much larger clonotype is one base distant, so this may be a read error. The rearrangement links TRBV28 to TRBJ2-7; no clear D gene. The CDR3 length is 12 residues. V was shortened by 6 bases and J by 7 bases, with 13 bases between the two germline ends. The germline V gene encodes CDR1 MDHEN and CDR2 SYDVKM. CDR3 DNA sequence: TGTGCCAGCAGCCCAGACTGGTTGGAGCAGTACTTC. Translated, it gives CASSPDWLEQYF. Complete variable domain (other parts from reference TRBV28 and TRBJ2-7): DVKVTQSSRYLVKRTGEKVFLECVQDMDHENMFWYRQDPGLGLRLIYFSYDVKMKEKGDIPEGYSVSREKKERFSLILESASTNQTSMYLCASSPDWLEQYFGPGTRLTVT.

The rearrangement uses TRBV29-1 and TRBJ1-2; 8 bases line up with TRBD1. Germline CDR1 is SQVTM and CDR2 is ANQGSEA. The CDR3 length is 12 residues. V dropped 6 bases and J dropped 2; count of bases not matched to a gene: 2. The CDR3 bases are TGCAGCGTCACAGGGGGAAACTATGGCTACACCTTC. Its protein product is CSVTGGNYGYTF.

In its sample, this clone was seen a few times. The genes are TRBV6-6 and TRBJ2-7, with no clear D. Germline CDR1 reads MNHNY; CDR2 reads SVGAGI (reference sequence). The CDR3 is made up of 15 amino acids. Trimming took 4 bases from V and 0 from J, leaving 13 bases between them. CDR3 in amino acids: CASSSPTLSSYEQYF. The DNA for the CDR3 is TGTGCCAGCAGTTCTCCCACCCTCAGCTCCTACGAGCAGTACTTC.

This clone was seen at least ten times. This chain's CDR3 is CASSLRSGAGSSYEQYF. The CDR3 coding sequence is TGTGCCAGCAGCTTAAGGTCGGGGGCAGGGTCCTCCTACGAGCAGTACTTC. V and J are TRBV7-9 and TRBJ2-7, with D tentatively TRBD1 or TRBD2 (6 bases each). CDR1 is SEHNR and CDR2 is FQNEAQ in the germline V gene (reference sequence). The CDR3 totals 17 residues. V lost 2 bases and J lost 0, with 17 bases in between.

This clone was seen many times. The chain is built from TRBV6-5 and TRBJ1-1, with D perhaps TRBD1 (6 bases). The CDR3 runs to 13 residues. V lost 2 bases and J 7 bases, leaving 11 bases between the germline ends. CDR1 and CDR2 from the germline V gene are MNHEY and SVGAGI. The CDR3 sequence: CASSYPGGLEAFF. CDR3 nucleotide sequence: TGTGCCAGCAGTTACCCTGGGGGCCTTGAAGCTTTCTTT.

In its sample, this clone was seen a few times. The chain couples TRBV9 to TRBJ1-2, with D possibly matching TRBD1 (6 bases). The germline V and J ends were trimmed by 3 bases and 5 bases, with 14 bases remaining between them. The CDR3 length is 14 residues. Germline V CDR1 and CDR2: SGDLS, YYNGEE. For the CDR3, the DNA is TGTGCCAGCAGCGACACGACAGGTCATTATGGCTACACCTTC. The encoded protein is CASSDTTGHYGYTF. The complete variable domain, with remaining parts taken from reference TRBV9 and TRBJ1-2, reads DSGVTQTPKHLITATGQRVTLRCSPRSGDLSVYWYQQSLDQGLQFLIQYYNGEERAKGNILERFSAQQFPDLHSELNLSSLELGDSALYFCASSDTTGHYGYTFGSGTRLTVV.

This clone came up many times. The rearrangement links TRBV6-1 to TRBJ2-1; 7 bases line up with TRBD1. Per germline, CDR1 MNHNS and CDR2 SASEGT. V shed 4 bases and J 4 bases; nucleotides not matched to a gene: 4. The CDR3 consists of 14 residues. The CDR3 here is CASSGTGDYNEQFF. CDR3 coding DNA: TGTGCCAGCAGTGGGACAGGAGATTACAATGAGCAGTTCTTC.